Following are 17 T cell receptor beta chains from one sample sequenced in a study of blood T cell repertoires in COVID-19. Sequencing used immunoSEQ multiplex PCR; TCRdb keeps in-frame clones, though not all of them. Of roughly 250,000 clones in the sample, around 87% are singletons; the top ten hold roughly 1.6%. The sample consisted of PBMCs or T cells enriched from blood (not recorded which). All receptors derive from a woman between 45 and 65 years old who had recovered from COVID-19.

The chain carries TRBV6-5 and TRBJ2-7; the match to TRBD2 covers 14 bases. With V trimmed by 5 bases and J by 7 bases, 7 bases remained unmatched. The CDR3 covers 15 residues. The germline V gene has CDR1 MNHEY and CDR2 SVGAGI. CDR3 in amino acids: CASSPKTSGRGEQYF. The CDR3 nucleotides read TGTGCCAGCAGTCCTAAGACTAGCGGGAGGGGAGAGCAGTACTTC.

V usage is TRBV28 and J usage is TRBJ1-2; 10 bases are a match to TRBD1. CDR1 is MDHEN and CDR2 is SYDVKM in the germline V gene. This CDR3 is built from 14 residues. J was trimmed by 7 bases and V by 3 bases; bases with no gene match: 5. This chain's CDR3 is CASSLPGQGSGYTF. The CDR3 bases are TGTGCCAGCAGTTTGCCGGGACAGGGGTCTGGCTACACCTTC.

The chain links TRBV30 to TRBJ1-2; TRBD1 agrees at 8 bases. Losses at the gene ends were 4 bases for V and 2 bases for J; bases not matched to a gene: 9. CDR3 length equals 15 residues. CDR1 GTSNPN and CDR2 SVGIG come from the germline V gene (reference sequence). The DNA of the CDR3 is TGTGCCTGGACTACGACAGGGGAGAAAAACTATGGCTACACCTTC. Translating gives CAWTTTGEKNYGYTF.

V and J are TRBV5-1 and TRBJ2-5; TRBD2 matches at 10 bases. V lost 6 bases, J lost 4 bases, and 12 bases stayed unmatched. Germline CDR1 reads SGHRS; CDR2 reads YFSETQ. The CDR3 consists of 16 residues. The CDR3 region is CASTWGGSGRRETQYF. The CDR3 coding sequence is TGCGCCAGCACCTGGGGAGGTAGCGGGAGGCGAGAGACCCAGTACTTC.

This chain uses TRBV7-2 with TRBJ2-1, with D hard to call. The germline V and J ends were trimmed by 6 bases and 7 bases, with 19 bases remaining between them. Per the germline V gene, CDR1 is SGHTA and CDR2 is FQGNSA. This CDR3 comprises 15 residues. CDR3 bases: TGTGCCAGCAGTCGAGAAGTGAGTTCGTGGAATGAGCAGTTCTTC. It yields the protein CASSREVSSWNEQFF.

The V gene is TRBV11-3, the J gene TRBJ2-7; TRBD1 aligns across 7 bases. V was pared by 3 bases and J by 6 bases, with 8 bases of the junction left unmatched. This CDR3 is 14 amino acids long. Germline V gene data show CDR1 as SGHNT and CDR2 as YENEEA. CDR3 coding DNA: TGTGCCAGCAGCTTCACAGGGGATGGGGGCGAGCAGTACTTC. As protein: CASSFTGDGGEQYF.

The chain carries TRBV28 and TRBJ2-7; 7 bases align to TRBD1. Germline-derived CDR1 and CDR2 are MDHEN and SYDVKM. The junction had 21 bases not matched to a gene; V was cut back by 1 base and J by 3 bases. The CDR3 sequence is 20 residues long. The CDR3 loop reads CASSLSLVNLAGQAHYEQYF. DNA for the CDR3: TGTGCCAGCAGTTTATCCCTCGTTAACCTCGCCGGACAGGCCCACTACGAGCAGTACTTC.

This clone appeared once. CDR3 protein: CASSVATGTSGFQETQYF. The CDR3 DNA follows: TGTGCCAGCAGCGTAGCCACCGGGACTAGCGGGTTCCAAGAGACCCAGTACTTC. This rearrangement joins TRBV9 to TRBJ2-5; 12 nucleotides match TRBD2. The CDR3 is 18 residues long. The germline V gene has CDR1 SGDLS and CDR2 YYNGEE. Trimming took 0 bases from V and 1 from J; bases not matched to a gene: 7. The variable domain in full, completed from reference TRBV9 and TRBJ2-5, reads DSGVTQTPKHLITATGQRVTLRCSPRSGDLSVYWYQQSLDQGLQFLIQYYNGEERAKGNILERFSAQQFPDLHSELNLSSLELGDSALYFCASSVATGTSGFQETQYFGPGTRLLVL.

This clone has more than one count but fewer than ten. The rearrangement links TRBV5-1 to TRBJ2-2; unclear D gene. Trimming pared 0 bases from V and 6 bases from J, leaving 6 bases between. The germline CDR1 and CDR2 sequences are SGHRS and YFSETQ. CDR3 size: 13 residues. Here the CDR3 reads CASSLAVSGELFF. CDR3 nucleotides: TGCGCCAGCAGCTTGGCCGTGTCCGGGGAGCTGTTTTTT.

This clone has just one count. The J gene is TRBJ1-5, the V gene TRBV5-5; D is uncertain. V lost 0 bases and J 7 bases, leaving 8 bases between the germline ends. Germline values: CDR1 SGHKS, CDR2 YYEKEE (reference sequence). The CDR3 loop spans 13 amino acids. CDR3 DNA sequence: TGTGCCAGCAGCTTGGCCTGGCGGCAGCCCCAGCATTTT. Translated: CASSLAWRQPQHF.

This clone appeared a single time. CDR3 protein: CASSSRGGAITYNEQFF. Here the CDR3 DNA reads TGTGCCAGCAGCTCCCGGGGGGGGGCGATAACCTACAATGAGCAGTTCTTC. The chain joins TRBV7-2 to TRBJ2-1; TRBD2 aligns across 8 bases. With 4 bases clipped from V and 2 bases from J, the junction kept 10 bases outside the gene matches. This CDR3 has 17 amino acids. The germline gives CDR1 SGHTA, CDR2 FQGNSA.

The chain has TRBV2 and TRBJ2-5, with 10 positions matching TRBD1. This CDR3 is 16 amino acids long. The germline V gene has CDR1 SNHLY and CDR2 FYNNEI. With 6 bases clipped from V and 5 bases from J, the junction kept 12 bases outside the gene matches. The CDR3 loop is CASRKGTGVRGETQYF. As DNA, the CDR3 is TGTGCCAGCAGGAAAGGGACAGGGGTAAGAGGGGAGACCCAGTACTTC.

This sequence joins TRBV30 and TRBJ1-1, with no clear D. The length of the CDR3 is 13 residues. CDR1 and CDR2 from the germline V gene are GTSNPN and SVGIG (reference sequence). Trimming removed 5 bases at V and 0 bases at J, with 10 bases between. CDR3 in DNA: TGTGCCTGGTTCGGGAGGTTGAACACTGAAGCTTTCTTT. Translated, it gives CAWFGRLNTEAFF.

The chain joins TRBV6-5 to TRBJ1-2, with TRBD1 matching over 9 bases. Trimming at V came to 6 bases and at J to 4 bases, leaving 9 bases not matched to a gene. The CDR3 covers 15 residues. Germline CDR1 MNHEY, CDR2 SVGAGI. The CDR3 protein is CASSPGDRVIYGYTF. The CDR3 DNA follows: TGTGCCAGCAGCCCAGGGGACAGGGTTATCTATGGCTACACCTTC.

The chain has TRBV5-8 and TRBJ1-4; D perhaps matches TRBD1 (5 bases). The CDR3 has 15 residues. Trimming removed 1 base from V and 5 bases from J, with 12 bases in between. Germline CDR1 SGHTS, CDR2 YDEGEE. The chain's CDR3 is CASSLNDRQNEKLFF. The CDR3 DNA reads TGTGCCAGCAGCTTGAATGACAGACAAAATGAAAAACTGTTTTTT.

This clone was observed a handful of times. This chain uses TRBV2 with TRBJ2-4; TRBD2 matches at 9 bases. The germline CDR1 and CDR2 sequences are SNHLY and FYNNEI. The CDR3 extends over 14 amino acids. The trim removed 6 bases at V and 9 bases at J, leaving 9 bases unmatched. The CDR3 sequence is CASRPAGGRTIQYF. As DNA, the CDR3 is TGTGCCAGCAGGCCGGCGGGGGGGAGGACCATTCAGTACTTC.

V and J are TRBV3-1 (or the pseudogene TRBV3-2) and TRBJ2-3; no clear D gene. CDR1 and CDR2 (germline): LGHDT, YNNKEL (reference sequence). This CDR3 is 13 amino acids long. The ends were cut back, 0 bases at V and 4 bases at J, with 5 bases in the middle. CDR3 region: CASSQDPADTQYF. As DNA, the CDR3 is TGTGCCAGCAGCCAAGATCCCGCAGATACGCAGTATTTT.